This T cell receptor beta chain came from a study of blood T cell repertoires in COVID-19 (TCRdb year 2020). For the wider study: Collaborator samples came from the United States, Italy and Spain and covered acute and convalescent phases of COVID-19. The material from the prospective study consisted of cDNA or gDNA derived from T cells, B-cell-depleted T cells, or PBMCs. Deeply sampled blood TCRbeta repertoires from subjects exposed to, actively infected with, or recovered from COVID-19 were included in the dataset. The repertoires were released in a freely available public database meant as a resource for research on the immune response to SARS-CoV-2. Samples were obtained from the ongoing ImmuneRACE study (first 160 participants) and from approximately 1,200 subjects provided by 6 global collaborators. Sample metadata almost always included a de-identified subject ID, COVID-19 status, age in years and sex. Where available, HLA class I and class II types were taken from metadata supplied by the sample provider and were not determined by assay-based typing.

The collaborating institutions used their own protocols to collect whole blood in K2EDTA tubes. For TCRbeta analysis, collaborator samples were shipped as frozen whole blood, as isolated PBMCs, or as DNA extracted from either sample type. TCRbeta CDR3 regions were amplified from genomic DNA using the immunoSEQ Assay, a bias-controlled multiplex PCR. The original methods were these. The number of nucleated cells in each sample was estimated by amplification of reference gene primers within the assay. To quantify the absolute abundance of each unique TCRbeta CDR3 rearrangement, sequence reads were collapsed and filtered. For each sample, productive Simpson clonality was calculated by taking the square root of Simpson's diversity index across productive rearrangements. TCRdb obtained this table from immuneACCESS and retained in-frame rearrangements with V and J assigned. These tables miss some clones; where compared with another copy, unresolved V genes account for less than half of the shortfall, and the remainder is unexplained. V, J and clone size reflect that table, while D and trimming were determined from the DNA. This sample has 150,000 to 200,000 clones in its table, and around three quarters of those were observed once. The ten largest clones take up roughly 17% of the sample.

There are many counts of this clone. The target of this receptor is not known. Base qualities are not provided; no much larger clone lies one nucleotide away. The research as a whole found: Clinical and demographic metadata were provided uncurated, with the amount varying by source and participant.

The source material was peripheral blood. The sequence was obtained from a man aged 55-75 years with active or convalescent COVID-19.

CDR3 sequence: CASSLGQGQGYAFF. In nucleotides, the sequence is TGTGCCAGCAGTTTGGGGCAGGGCCAAGGGTATGCTTTCTTT. The rearranged segments are TRBV27 and TRBJ1-1, with a tentative D gene TRBD1 over 5 matching bases. V is pared back by 3 bases and J by 11 bases, with 19 bases lying between the germline termini. The CDR3 sequence holds 14 residues, the cysteine and phenylalanine included. Only the CDR3 DNA is retained, 42 bases long and in frame from the first base. Looking up the germline V gene (reference sequence) yields CDR1 MNHEY and CDR2 SMNVEV.